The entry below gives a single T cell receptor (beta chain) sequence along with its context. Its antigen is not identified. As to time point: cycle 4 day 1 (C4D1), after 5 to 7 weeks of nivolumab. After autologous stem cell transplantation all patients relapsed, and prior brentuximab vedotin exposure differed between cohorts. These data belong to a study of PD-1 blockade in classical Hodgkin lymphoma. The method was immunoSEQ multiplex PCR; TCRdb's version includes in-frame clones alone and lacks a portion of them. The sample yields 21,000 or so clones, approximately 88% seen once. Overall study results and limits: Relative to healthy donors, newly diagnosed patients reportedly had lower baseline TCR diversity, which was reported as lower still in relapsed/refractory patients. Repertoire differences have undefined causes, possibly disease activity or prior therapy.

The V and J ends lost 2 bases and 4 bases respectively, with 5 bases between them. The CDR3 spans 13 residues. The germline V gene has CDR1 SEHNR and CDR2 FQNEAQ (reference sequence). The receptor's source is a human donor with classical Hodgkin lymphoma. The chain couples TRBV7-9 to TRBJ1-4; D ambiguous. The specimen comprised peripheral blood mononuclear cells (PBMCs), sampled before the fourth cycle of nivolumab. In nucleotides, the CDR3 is TGTGCCAGCAGCTTACTAAGTAATGAAAAACTGTTTTTT. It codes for CASSLLSNEKLFF.